This T cell receptor beta chain was identified in a study of identical twins. This clonotype has ten or more counts. A universal primer binding site was introduced by template switching. The final cDNA contained unique molecular identifiers. TCRdb processed the 5' RACE reads anew with MiXCR; each CDR3 protein has one entry. The table lists about 900,000 distinct CDR3 sequences, approximately 13% of them singletons. CDR1 and CDR2 (germline): MDHEN, SYDVKM. The CDR3 consists of 14 residues. J gave up 6 bases and V 6 bases, and 5 bases lay outside the gene matches. These same records also appear under a second study, on yellow fever vaccine responses in identical twins.

The clonotype originates from a woman younger than 30 in good health. V is TRBV28 and J is TRBJ1-4; 9 bases map to TRBD1. The source material was PBMCs. The CDR3 nucleotides read TGTGCCAGCAGCTTGACAGGGGGGTATGAAAAACTGTTTTTT. Amino acids: CASSLTGGYEKLFF.